The 9 T cell receptor beta chains reported below all come from one sample, sequenced in a study of CD8+ T cells in alopecia areata. Investigators isolated RNA and reverse transcribed it into cDNA to act as the sequencing template. Data came from immunoSEQ multiplex PCR; TCRdb stores just in-frame clones and leaves some out. The sample contains a few hundred thousand clones, 35% to 40% of which appear only once. Treatment in this sample: oral pan-JAK inhibitor, 5-10 mg twice daily. The starting material was CD4+ T cells sorted from blood, obtained at roughly week 30, from a patient treated with tofacitinib. Every receptor here comes from a human donor with alopecia areata.

This chain joins TRBV25-1 and TRBJ1-4, with D perhaps matching TRBD1 (5 bases). The V gene's germline CDR1 is MGHDK and CDR2 SYGVNS. The CDR3 loop spans 14 amino acids. Trimming removed 3 bases from V and 3 bases from J, with 8 bases in between. The CDR3 here is CASSDGGANEKLFF. CDR3 nucleotides: TGTGCCAGCAGTGATGGGGGGGCTAATGAAAAACTGTTTTTT.

This clone was seen a handful of times. CDR3 region: CASSRIDQETQYF. In DNA form, the CDR3 reads TGTGCCAGCTCACGAATAGACCAAGAGACCCAGTACTTC. The V gene is TRBV18, the J gene TRBJ2-5; D remains ambiguous. Between the trimmed V and J ends, which lost 4 bases and 0 bases, there was a span of 6 bases. The CDR3 extends over 13 amino acids. In germline, CDR1 is KGHSH, CDR2 LQKENI.

This clone came up a few times. The rearrangement links TRBV6-6 to TRBJ1-3; D ambiguous. Trimming cost V 8 bases and J 7 bases, with 12 bases left between them. The germline gives CDR1 MNHNY, CDR2 SVGAGI (reference sequence). The length of the CDR3 is 12 residues. The CDR3 sequence: CASRNVGNTIYF. CDR3 coding DNA: TGTGCCAGCCGTAACGTCGGGAACACCATATATTTT.

This clone has at least ten counts. The gene calls are TRBV7-8 and TRBJ2-3; D remains unclear. The CDR3 spans 15 residues. Trimming shortened V by 6 bases and J by 4 bases, and 17 bases separated the two germline ends. Germline lookup yields CDR1 SGHVS and CDR2 FQNEAQ. CDR3 protein: CASSSERLVPDTQYF. The CDR3 DNA sequence: TGTGCCAGCAGTTCGGAGAGGCTAGTACCAGATACGCAGTATTTT.

The chain recombines TRBV5-1 with TRBJ2-1; TRBD1 matches at 7 bases. Unmatched junction bases numbered 6, after V lost 2 bases and J lost 7 bases. The CDR3 length is 14 residues. Germline assignment: CDR1 SGHRS and CDR2 YFSETQ. Here the CDR3 reads CASSLTGVMNEQFF. CDR3 sequence (DNA): TGCGCCAGCAGCTTAACAGGGGTTATGAATGAGCAGTTCTTC.

The chain couples TRBV6-4 to TRBJ2-3; weak D call: TRBD2 (6 bases). The CDR3 consists of 15 residues. In germline, CDR1 is MRHNA, CDR2 SNTAGT. The germline V and J ends were trimmed by 3 bases and 2 bases, with 12 bases remaining between them. In DNA, the CDR3 is TGTGCCAGCAGTGAGGTTGGACTACCCACAGATACGCAGTATTTT. As protein: CASSEVGLPTDTQYF.

V usage is TRBV2 and J usage is TRBJ2-7; 8 bases fit TRBD1. The CDR3 covers 15 residues. Germline lookup yields CDR1 SNHLY and CDR2 FYNNEI. The V segment lost 1 base and the J segment 5 bases; nucleotides outside the gene matches: 7. The DNA for the CDR3 is TGTGCCAGCAGTGAAGGCGGCAGGGGGCGTAACGAGCAGTACTTC. Amino acids: CASSEGGRGRNEQYF.

This clone was seen more than once but under ten times. The sample carries other DNA sequences with the same CDR3. The rearrangement uses TRBV18 and TRBJ2-3; D unclear. The V end lost 6 bases, the J end lost 2 bases, and 6 bases lay between the germline ends. The CDR3 covers 12 residues. The germline V gene has CDR1 KGHSH and CDR2 LQKENI. The CDR3 loop is CASSPYTDTQYF. The CDR3 nucleotides are TGTGCCAGCTCGCCCTACACAGATACGCAGTATTTT.

The chain is built from TRBV5-4 and TRBJ2-3; TRBD1 aligns across 11 bases. The CDR3 length is 18 residues. Germline V gives CDR1 SGHNT, CDR2 YYREEE (reference sequence). J gave up 5 bases and V 0 bases, and 11 bases lay outside the gene matches. The CDR3 bases are TGTGCCAGCAGCTTGGGGGGGACAGGGGGACGGGCAGGAGATACGCAGTATTTT. Translated: CASSLGGTGGRAGDTQYF.